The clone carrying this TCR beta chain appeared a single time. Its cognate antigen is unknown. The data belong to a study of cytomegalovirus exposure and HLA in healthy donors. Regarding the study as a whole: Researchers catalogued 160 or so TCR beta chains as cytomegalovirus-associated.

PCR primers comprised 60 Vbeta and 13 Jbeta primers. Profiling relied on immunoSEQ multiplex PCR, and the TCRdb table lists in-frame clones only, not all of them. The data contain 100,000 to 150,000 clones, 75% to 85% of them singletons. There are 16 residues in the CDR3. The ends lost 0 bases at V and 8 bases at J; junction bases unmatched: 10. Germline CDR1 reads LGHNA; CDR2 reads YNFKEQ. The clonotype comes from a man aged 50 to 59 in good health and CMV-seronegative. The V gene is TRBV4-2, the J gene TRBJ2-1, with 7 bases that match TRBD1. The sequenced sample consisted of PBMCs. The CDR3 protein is CASSQEGGPKGDEQFF. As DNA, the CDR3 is TGTGCCAGCAGCCAAGAAGGGGGCCCTAAGGGAGATGAGCAGTTCTTC.